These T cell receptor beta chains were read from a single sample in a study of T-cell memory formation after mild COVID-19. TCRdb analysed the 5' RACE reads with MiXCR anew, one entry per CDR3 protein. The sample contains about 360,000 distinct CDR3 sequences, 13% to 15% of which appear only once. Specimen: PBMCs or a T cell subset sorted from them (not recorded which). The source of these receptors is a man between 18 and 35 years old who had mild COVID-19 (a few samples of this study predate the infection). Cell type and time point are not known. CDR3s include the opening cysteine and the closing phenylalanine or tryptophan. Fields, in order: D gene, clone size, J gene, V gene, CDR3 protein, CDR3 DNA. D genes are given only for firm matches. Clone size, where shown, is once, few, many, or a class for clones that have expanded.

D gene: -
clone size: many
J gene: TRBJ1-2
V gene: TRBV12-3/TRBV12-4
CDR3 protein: CASRRGRGGLRGYTF
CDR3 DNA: TGTGCCAGCAGACGAGGACGTGGGGGGCTCCGAGGCTACACCTTC

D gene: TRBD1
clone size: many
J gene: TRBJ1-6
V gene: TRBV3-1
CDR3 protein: CASSQGRGHGSPLHF
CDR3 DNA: TGTGCCAGCAGCCAAGGCAGGGGGCATGGATCACCCCTCCACTTT

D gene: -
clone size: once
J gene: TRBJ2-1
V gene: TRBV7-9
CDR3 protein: CASSGSGYSEQFF
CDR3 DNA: TGTGCCAGCAGCGGTTCAGGGTATAGTGAGCAGTTCTTC

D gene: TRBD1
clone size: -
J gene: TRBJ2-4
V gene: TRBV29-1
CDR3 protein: CSVEGWDRGENIQYF
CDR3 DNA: TGCAGCGTTGAGGGTTGGGACAGGGGTGAAAACATTCAGTACTTC

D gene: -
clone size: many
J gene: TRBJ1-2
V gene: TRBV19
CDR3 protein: CASKSWQNYGYTF
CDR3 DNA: TGTGCCAGTAAATCCTGGCAGAACTATGGCTACACCTTC

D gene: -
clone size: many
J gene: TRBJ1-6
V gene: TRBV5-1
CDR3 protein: CASSLVWEAKNSPLHF
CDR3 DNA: TGCGCCAGCAGCTTGGTGTGGGAGGCAAAGAATTCACCCCTCCACTTT

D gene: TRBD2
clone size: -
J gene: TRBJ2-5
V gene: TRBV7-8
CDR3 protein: CASSLAIAGEETQYF
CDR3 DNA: TGTGCCAGCAGCTTAGCGATAGCGGGGGAAGAGACCCAGTACTTC

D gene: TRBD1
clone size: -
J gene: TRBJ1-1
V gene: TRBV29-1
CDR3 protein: CSVVDRGQGTEAFF
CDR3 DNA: TGCAGCGTTGTCGACAGGGGGCAAGGAACTGAAGCTTTCTTT

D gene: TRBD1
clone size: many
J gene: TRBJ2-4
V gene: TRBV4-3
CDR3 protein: CASSRDRENIQYF
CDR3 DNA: TGCGCCAGCAGCCGGGACAGGGAAAACATTCAGTACTTC

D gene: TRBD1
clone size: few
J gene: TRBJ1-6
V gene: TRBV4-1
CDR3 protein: CASSQDGTGQPLHF
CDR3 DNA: TGCGCCAGCAGCCAAGATGGGACAGGCCAACCCCTCCACTTT

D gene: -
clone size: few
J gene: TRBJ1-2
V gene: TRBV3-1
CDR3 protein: CASSQDVRVRGYTF
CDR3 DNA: TGTGCCAGCAGCCAAGATGTTCGGGTTAGGGGCTACACCTTC

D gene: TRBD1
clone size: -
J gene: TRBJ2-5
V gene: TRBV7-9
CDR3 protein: CASSSTGVAKTQYF
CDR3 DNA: TGTGCCAGCAGTTCTACAGGGGTTGCGAAGACCCAGTACTTC

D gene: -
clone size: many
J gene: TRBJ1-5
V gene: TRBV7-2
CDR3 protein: CASSSGYGQPQHF
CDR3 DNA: TGTGCCAGCAGCTCCGGGTATGGACAGCCCCAGCATTTT

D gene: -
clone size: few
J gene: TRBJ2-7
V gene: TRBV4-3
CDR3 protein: CASTQDSSLSYEQYF
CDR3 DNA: TGCGCCAGCACCCAAGACTCTTCCCTCAGCTACGAGCAGTACTTC

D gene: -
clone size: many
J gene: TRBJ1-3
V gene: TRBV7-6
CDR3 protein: CASSLGQGASGNTIYF
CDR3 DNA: TGTGCCAGCAGCCTAGGGCAGGGCGCATCTGGAAACACCATATATTTT

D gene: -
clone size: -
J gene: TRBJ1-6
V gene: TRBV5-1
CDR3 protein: CASSLGTVHNSPLHF
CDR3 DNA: TGCGCCAGCAGCTTGGGGACAGTCCATAATTCACCCCTCCACTTT

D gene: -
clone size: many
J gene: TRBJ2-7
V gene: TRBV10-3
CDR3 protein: CAITGGIGGTYEQYF
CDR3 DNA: TGTGCCATCACCGGGGGGATAGGGGGCACCTACGAGCAGTACTTC

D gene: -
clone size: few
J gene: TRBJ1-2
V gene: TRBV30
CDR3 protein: CAWRSYKGYRYGYTF
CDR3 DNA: TGTGCCTGGAGGTCGTACAAGGGATATCGCTATGGCTACACCTTC

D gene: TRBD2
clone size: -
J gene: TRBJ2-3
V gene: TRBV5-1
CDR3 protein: CASSLVAGRPTDTQYF
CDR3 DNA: TGCGCCAGCAGCTTGGTAGCGGGGAGGCCCACAGATACGCAGTATTTT

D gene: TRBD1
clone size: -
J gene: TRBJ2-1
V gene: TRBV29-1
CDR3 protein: CSAVTGSYNEQFF
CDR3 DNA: TGCAGCGCCGTGACAGGGTCCTACAATGAGCAGTTCTTC

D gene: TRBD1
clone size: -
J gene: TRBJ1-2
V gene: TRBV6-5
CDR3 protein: CASSENPGTGRGYTF
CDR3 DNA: TGTGCCAGCAGTGAAAACCCCGGGACAGGGCGCGGCTACACCTTC

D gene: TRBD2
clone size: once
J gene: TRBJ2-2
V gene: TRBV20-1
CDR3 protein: CSATSGGAPGELFF
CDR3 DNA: TGCAGTGCTACTAGCGGGGGGGCCCCCGGGGAGCTGTTTTTT

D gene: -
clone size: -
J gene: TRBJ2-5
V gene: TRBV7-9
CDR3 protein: CASRWWDTGQETQYF
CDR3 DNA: TGTGCCAGCCGATGGTGGGACACAGGACAAGAGACCCAGTACTTC

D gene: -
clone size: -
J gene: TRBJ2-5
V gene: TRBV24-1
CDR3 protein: CATRLRGETQYF
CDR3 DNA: TGTGCCACCCGGCTAAGGGGAGAGACCCAGTACTTC

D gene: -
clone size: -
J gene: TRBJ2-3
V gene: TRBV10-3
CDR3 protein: CAISTGSFDTQYF
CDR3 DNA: TGTGCCATCAGCACGGGGAGCTTTGATACGCAGTATTTT

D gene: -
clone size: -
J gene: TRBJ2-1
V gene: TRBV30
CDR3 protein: CAWSVGQASQFF
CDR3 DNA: TGTGCCTGGAGTGTAGGGCAGGCTTCCCAGTTCTTC

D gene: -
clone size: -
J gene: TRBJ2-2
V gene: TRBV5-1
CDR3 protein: CASSLSLPESAGELFF
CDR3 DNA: TGCGCCAGCAGCTTGAGCCTGCCGGAGTCTGCCGGGGAGCTGTTTTTT

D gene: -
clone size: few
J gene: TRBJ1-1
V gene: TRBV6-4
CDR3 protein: CASSVPGEAFF
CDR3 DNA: TGTGCCAGCAGTGTTCCCGGGGAAGCTTTCTTT

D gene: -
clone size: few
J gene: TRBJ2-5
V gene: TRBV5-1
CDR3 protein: CASSDPSGPQETQYF
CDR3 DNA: TGCGCCAGCAGCGATCCGTCAGGGCCTCAAGAGACCCAGTACTTC

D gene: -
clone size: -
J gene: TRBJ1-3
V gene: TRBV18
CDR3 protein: CASSPPPHPSGNTIYF
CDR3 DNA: TGTGCCAGCTCACCACCTCCGCATCCCTCTGGAAACACCATATATTTT

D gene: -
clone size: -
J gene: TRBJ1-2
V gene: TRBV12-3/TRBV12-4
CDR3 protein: CASSLRSGRLANYGYTF
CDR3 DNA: TGTGCCAGCAGTTTAAGGTCAGGGCGGCTAGCTAACTATGGCTACACCTTC

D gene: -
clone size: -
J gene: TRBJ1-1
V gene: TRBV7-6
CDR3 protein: CASSLLTANTEAFF
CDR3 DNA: TGTGCCAGCAGCTTACTGACGGCGAACACTGAAGCTTTCTTT

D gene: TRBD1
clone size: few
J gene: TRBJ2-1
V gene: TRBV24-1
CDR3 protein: CATSDMTGSSYNEQFF
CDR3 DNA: TGTGCCACCAGTGATATGACAGGGAGCTCCTACAATGAGCAGTTCTTC

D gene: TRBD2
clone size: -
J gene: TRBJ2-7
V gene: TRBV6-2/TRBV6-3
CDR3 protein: CASSMVAGSYEQYF
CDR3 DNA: TGTGCCAGCAGCATGGTAGCGGGCTCCTACGAGCAGTACTTC

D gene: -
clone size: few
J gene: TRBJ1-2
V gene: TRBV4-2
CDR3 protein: CASSQGSDYGYTF
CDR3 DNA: TGTGCCAGCAGCCAAGGGTCGGACTATGGCTACACCTTC

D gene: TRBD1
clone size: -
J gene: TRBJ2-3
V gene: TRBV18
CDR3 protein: CASSQGAVTDTQYF
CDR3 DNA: TGTGCCAGCTCACAGGGGGCGGTCACAGATACGCAGTATTTT

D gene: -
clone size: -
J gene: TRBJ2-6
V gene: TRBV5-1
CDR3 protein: CASSQRPGANVLTF
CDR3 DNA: TGCGCCAGCAGCCAGAGACCTGGGGCCAACGTCCTGACTTTC

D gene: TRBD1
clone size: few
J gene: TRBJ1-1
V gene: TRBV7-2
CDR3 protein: CASSSTTGTDTEAFF
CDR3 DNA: TGTGCCAGCAGTTCAACAACCGGGACAGACACTGAAGCTTTCTTT

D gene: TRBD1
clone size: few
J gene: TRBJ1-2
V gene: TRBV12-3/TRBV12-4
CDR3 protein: CASSIMDRGYGYTF
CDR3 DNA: TGTGCCAGCAGTATAATGGACAGGGGCTATGGCTACACCTTC

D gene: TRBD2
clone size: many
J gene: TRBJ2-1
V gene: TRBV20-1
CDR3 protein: CSASRTSHRNEQFF
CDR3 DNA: TGCAGTGCTTCCCGGACTAGCCACCGGAATGAGCAGTTCTTC

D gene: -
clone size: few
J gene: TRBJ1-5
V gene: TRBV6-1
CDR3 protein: CASSRQEHQPQHF
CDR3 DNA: TGTGCCAGCAGTCGACAGGAGCATCAGCCCCAGCATTTT

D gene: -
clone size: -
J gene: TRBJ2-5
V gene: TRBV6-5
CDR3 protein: CAAGRETQYF
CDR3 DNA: TGTGCAGCAGGTCGGGAGACCCAGTACTTC

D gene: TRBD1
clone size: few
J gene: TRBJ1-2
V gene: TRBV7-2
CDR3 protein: CASSLGQGVNYGYTF
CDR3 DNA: TGTGCCAGCAGCTTAGGACAGGGTGTCAACTATGGCTACACCTTC

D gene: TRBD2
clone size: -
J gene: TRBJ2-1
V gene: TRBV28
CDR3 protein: CASSSLSGGPYNEQFF
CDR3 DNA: TGTGCCAGCAGTTCTCTCAGCGGGGGGCCATACAATGAGCAGTTCTTC

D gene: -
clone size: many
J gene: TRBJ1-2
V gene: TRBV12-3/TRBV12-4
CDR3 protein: CASRDEDGAGGYTF
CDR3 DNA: TGTGCCAGCAGGGACGAGGACGGTGCTGGAGGCTACACCTTC

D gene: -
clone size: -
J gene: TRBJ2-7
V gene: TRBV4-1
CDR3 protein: CASSQDFQGPAGQYF
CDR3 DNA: TGCGCCAGCAGCCAAGATTTTCAGGGCCCCGCGGGGCAGTACTTC

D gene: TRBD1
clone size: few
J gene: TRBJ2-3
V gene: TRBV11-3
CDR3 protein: CASGEGGVYGDTQYF
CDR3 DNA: TGTGCCAGCGGGGAAGGGGGCGTATACGGAGATACGCAGTATTTT

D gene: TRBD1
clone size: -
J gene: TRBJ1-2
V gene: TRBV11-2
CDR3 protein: CASSLGQGGHGYTF
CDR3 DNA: TGTGCCAGCAGCTTAGGACAGGGTGGTCATGGCTACACCTTC

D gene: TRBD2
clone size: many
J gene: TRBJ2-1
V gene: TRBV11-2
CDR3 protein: CASSPNPAWTSGGIEQFF
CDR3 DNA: TGTGCCAGCAGCCCTAACCCCGCCTGGACTAGCGGAGGTATTGAGCAGTTCTTC

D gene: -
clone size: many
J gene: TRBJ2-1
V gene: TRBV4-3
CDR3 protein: CASSQDSLKWGEQFF
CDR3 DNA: TGCGCCAGCAGCCAAGATTCCTTAAAGTGGGGTGAGCAGTTCTTC

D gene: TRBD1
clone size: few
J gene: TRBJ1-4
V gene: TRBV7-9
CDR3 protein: CASSWGQGNEKLFF
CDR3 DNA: TGTGCCAGCAGCTGGGGACAGGGCAATGAAAAACTGTTTTTT

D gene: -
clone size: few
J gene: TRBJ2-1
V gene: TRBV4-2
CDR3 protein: CASSQEGRTRLFF
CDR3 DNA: TGTGCCAGCAGCCAAGAAGGCAGGACCCGGTTGTTCTTC

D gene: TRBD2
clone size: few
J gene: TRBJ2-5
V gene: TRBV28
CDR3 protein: CASRTGLAQETQYF
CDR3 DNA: TGTGCCAGCAGGACCGGACTAGCTCAAGAGACCCAGTACTTC

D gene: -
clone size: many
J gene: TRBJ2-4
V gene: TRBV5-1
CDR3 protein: CASSVLGGNIQYF
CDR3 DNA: TGCGCCAGCAGCGTACTAGGAGGAAACATTCAGTACTTC

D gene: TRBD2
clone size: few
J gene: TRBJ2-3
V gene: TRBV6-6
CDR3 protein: CASSYPLTSGGTTDTQYF
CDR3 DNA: TGTGCCAGCAGTTACCCCTTAACTAGCGGGGGGACCACAGATACGCAGTATTTT

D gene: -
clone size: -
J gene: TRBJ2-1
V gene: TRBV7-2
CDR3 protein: CASNWESNEQFF
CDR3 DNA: TGTGCCAGCAACTGGGAGAGCAATGAGCAGTTCTTC

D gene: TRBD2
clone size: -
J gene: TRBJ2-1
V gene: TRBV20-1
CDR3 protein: CSALGLAGGRWNEQFF
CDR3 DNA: TGCAGTGCTTTGGGACTAGCGGGGGGGCGATGGAATGAGCAGTTCTTC

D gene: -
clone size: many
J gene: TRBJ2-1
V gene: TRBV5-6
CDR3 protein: CASSSVVKFYNEQFF
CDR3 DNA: TGTGCCAGCAGCTCGGTTGTGAAGTTCTACAATGAGCAGTTCTTC

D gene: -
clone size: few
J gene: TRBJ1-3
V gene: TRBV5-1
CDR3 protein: CASSLDSTRAGNTIYF
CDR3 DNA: TGCGCCAGCAGCTTGGATAGCACCAGGGCTGGAAACACCATATATTTT

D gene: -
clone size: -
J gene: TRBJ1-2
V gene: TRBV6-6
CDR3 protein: CASSYFFGGDYGYTF
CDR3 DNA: TGTGCCAGCAGTTACTTTTTTGGGGGTGACTATGGCTACACCTTC